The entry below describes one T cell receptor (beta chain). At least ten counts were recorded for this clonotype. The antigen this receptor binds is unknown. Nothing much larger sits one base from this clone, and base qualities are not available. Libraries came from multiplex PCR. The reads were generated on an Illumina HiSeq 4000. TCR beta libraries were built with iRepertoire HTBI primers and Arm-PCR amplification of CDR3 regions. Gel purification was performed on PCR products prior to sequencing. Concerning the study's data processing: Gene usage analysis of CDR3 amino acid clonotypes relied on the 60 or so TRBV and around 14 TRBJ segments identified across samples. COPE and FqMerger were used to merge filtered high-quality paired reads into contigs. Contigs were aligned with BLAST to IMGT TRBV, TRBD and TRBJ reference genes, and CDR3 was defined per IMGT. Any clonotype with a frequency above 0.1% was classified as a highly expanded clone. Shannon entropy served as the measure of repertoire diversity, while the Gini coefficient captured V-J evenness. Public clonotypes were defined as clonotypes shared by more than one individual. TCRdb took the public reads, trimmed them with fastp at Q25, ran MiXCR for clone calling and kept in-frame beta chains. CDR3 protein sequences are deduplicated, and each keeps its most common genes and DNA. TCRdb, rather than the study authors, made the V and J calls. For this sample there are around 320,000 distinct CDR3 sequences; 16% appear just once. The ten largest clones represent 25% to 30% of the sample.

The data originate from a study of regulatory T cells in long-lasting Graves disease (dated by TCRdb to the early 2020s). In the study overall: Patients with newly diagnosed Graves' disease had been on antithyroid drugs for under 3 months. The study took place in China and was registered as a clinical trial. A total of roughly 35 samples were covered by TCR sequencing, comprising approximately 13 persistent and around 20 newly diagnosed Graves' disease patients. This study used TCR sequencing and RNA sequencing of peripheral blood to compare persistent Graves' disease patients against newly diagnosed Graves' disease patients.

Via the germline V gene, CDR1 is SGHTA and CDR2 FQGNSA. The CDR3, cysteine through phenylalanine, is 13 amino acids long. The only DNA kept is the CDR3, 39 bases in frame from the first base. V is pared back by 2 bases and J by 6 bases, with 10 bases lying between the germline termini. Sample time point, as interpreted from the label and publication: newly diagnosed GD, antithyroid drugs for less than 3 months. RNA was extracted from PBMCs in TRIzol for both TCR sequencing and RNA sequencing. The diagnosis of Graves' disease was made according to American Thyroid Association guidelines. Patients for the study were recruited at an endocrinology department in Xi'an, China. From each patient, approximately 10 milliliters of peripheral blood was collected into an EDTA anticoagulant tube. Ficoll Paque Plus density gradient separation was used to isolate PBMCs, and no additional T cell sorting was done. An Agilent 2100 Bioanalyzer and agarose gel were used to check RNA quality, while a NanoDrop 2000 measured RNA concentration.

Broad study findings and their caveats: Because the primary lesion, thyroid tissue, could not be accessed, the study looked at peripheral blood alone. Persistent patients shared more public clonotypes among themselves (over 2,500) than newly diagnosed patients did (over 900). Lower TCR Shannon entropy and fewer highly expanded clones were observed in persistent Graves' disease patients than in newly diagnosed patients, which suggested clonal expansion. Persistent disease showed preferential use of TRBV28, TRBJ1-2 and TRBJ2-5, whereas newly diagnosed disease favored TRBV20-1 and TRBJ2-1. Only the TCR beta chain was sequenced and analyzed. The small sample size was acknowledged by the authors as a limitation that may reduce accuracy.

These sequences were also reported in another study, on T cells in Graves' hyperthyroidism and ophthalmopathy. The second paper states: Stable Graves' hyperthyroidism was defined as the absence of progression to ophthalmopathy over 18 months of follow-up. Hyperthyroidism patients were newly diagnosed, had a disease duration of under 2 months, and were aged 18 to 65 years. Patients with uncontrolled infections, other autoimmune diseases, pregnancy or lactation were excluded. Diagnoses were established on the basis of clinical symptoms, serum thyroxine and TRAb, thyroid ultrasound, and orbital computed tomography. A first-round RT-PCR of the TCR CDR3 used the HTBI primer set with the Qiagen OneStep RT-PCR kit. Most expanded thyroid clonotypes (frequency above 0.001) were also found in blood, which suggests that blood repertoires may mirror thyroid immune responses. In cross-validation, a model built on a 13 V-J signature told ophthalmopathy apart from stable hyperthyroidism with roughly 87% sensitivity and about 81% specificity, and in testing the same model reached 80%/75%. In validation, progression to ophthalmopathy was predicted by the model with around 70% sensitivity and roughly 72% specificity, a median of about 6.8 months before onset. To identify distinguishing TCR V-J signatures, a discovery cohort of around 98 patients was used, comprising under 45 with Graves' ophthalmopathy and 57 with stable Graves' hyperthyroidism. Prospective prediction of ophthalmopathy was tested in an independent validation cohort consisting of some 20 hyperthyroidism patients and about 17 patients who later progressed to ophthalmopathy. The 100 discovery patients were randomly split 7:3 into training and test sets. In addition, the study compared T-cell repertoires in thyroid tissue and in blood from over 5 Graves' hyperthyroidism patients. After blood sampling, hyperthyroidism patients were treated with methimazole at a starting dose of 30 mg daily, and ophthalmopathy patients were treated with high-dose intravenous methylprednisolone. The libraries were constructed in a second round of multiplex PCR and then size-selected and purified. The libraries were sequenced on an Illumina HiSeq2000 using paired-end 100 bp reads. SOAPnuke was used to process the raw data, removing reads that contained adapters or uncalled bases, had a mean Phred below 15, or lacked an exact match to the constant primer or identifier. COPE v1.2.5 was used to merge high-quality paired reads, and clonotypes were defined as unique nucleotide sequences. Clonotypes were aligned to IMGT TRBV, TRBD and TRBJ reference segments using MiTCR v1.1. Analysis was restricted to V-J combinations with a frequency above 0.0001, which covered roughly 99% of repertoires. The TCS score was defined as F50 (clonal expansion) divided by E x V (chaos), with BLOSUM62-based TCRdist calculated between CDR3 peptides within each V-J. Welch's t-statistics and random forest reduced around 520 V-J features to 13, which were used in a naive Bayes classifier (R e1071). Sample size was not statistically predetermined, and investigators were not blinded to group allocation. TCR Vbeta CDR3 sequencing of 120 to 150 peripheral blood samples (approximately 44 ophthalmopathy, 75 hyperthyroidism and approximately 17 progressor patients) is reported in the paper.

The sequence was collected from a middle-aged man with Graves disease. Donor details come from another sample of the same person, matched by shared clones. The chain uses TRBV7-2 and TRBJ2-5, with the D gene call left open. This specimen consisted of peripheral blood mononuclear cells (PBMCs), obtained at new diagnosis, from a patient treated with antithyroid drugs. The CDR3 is CASSLLGPKTQYF. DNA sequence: TGTGCCAGCAGCTTATTGGGCCCCAAGACCCAGTACTTC.